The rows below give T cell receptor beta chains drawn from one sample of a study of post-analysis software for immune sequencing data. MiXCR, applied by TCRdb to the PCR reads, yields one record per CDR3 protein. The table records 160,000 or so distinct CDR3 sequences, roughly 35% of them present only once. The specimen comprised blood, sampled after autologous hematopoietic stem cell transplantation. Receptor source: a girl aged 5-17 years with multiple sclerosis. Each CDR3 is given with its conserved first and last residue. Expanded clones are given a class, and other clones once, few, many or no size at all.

CDR3: CASSDGGWGVYPQHF
J: TRBJ1-5
length: 15
size: .
V: TRBV10-2

CDR3: CASRILTGQAYNEQFF
J: TRBJ2-1
length: 16
size: .
V: TRBV28

CDR3: CSAPTGGREKLFF
J: TRBJ1-4
length: 13
size: .
V: TRBV20-1

CDR3: CASSGGWGQAVYEQYF
J: TRBJ2-7
length: 16
size: .
V: TRBV9

CDR3: CASSLQGFGQPQHF
J: TRBJ1-5
length: 14
size: few
V: TRBV7-9

CDR3: CSVEDPSNYGYTF
J: TRBJ1-2
length: 13
size: .
V: TRBV29-1

CDR3: CASSLGTSGRAGNYNEQFF
J: TRBJ2-1
length: 19
size: few
V: TRBV28

CDR3: CASSATTSYEQFF
J: TRBJ2-1
length: 13
size: .
V: TRBV9

CDR3: CASSQSGRDQPQHF
J: TRBJ1-5
length: 14
size: .
V: TRBV3-1

CDR3: CASSLGQGDGNQPQHF
J: TRBJ1-5
length: 16
size: .
V: TRBV5-5

CDR3: CASSTLLRIATNEKLFF
J: TRBJ1-4
length: 17
size: few
V: TRBV7-9

CDR3: CSANSQGHFEAFF
J: TRBJ1-1
length: 13
size: .
V: TRBV20-1

CDR3: CASSRRTAQETQYF
J: TRBJ2-5
length: 14
size: .
V: TRBV5-1

CDR3: CASSLRGATPPKYNEQFF
J: TRBJ2-1
length: 18
size: .
V: TRBV27

CDR3: CSARQGALPFQETQYF
J: TRBJ2-5
length: 16
size: many
V: TRBV20-1

CDR3: CASSYTGSYEQYF
J: TRBJ2-7
length: 13
size: .
V: TRBV11-1

CDR3: CSPTSGSEQYF
J: TRBJ2-7
length: 11
size: .
V: TRBV20-1

CDR3: CSARAGLGNTEAFF
J: TRBJ1-1
length: 14
size: .
V: TRBV20-1

CDR3: CASSHVGGGEETQYF
J: TRBJ2-5
length: 15
size: few
V: TRBV7-6

CDR3: CASSSRGERLLYNEQFF
J: TRBJ2-1
length: 17
size: .
V: TRBV7-2

CDR3: CATSRGDRRNEQFF
J: TRBJ2-1
length: 14
size: once
V: TRBV15

CDR3: CASSLGTKAGVETQYF
J: .
length: 16
size: few
V: TRBV28

CDR3: CAISGGPPGEQYF
J: TRBJ2-7
length: 13
size: few
V: TRBV10-3

CDR3: CASSLILSDEQFF
J: TRBJ2-1
length: 13
size: once
V: TRBV11-2

CDR3: CASTALAGEGNEQFF
J: TRBJ2-1
length: 15
size: .
V: TRBV6-4

CDR3: CASSYSTGSGYTF
J: TRBJ1-2
length: 13
size: .
V: TRBV6-5

CDR3: CASSGGRSGYNEQFF
J: TRBJ2-1
length: 15
size: few
V: TRBV6-2/TRBV6-3

CDR3: CASSPKGGTGGHSNQPQHF
J: TRBJ1-5
length: 19
size: .
V: TRBV6-1

CDR3: CSIASGSGYEQYF
J: TRBJ2-7
length: 13
size: many
V: TRBV29-1

CDR3: CASRSGQETQYF
J: TRBJ2-5
length: 12
size: .
V: TRBV11-3

CDR3: CASRRTSGKSSYNEQFF
J: TRBJ2-1
length: 17
size: .
V: TRBV12-3/TRBV12-4

CDR3: CASSYRLPGRGFGIDTEAFF
J: TRBJ1-1
length: 20
size: .
V: TRBV6-2/TRBV6-3

CDR3: CASSLGAGDYEQYF
J: TRBJ2-7
length: 14
size: few
V: TRBV5-1

CDR3: CASSIGTRDTEAFF
J: TRBJ1-1
length: 14
size: .
V: TRBV5-1

CDR3: CASSLGAGAKNIQYF
J: TRBJ2-4
length: 15
size: few
V: TRBV7-2

CDR3: CSARDIAGDYNEQFF
J: TRBJ2-1
length: 15
size: few
V: TRBV20-1

CDR3: CASRLLGLAGGQETQYF
J: TRBJ2-5
length: 17
size: many
V: TRBV6-2/TRBV6-3

CDR3: CASSEGLALQETQYF
J: TRBJ2-5
length: 15
size: .
V: TRBV18

CDR3: CATSDVTGADTQYF
J: TRBJ2-3
length: 14
size: .
V: TRBV24-1

CDR3: CASNSGRQETQYF
J: TRBJ2-5
length: 13
size: .
V: TRBV5-1

CDR3: CASSLRATSDSYNEQFF
J: TRBJ2-1
length: 17
size: .
V: TRBV12-3/TRBV12-4

CDR3: CASSPGQSYGKGQYF
J: TRBJ2-5
length: 15
size: .
V: TRBV7-8

CDR3: CSAHIGTSGTDTQYF
J: TRBJ2-3
length: 15
size: few
V: TRBV20-1

CDR3: CASSPRAGAPETQYF
J: .
length: 15
size: few
V: TRBV18

CDR3: CSARVSGASYATNYGYTF
J: TRBJ1-2
length: 18
size: .
V: TRBV20-1

CDR3: CASSLLRLAGGQDNEQFF
J: TRBJ2-1
length: 18
size: many
V: TRBV5-1

CDR3: CSAALPGTGVLEQYF
J: TRBJ2-7
length: 15
size: few
V: TRBV20-1

CDR3: CASSLSFVGEQYF
J: TRBJ2-7
length: 13
size: .
V: TRBV12-3/TRBV12-4

CDR3: CASSHSGTGTTDTQYF
J: TRBJ2-3
length: 16
size: few
V: TRBV4-3

CDR3: CASSEVVMNTEAFF
J: TRBJ1-1
length: 14
size: .
V: TRBV6-1

CDR3: CASSQDLDGSYEQYF
J: TRBJ2-7
length: 15
size: .
V: TRBV4-1

CDR3: CSARVQGSDEQYF
J: TRBJ2-7
length: 13
size: few
V: TRBV20-1

CDR3: CASSDPTWADTEAFF
J: TRBJ1-1
length: 15
size: .
V: TRBV6-1

CDR3: CASSLEGRPVDEQFF
J: TRBJ2-1
length: 15
size: .
V: TRBV5-1

CDR3: CASSLGYGRGQDIYEQYF
J: TRBJ2-7
length: 18
size: .
V: TRBV7-9

CDR3: CASKASGSSYNSPLHF
J: TRBJ1-6
length: 16
size: once
V: TRBV6-5

CDR3: CASSQRTGRAQYF
J: TRBJ2-3
length: 13
size: few
V: TRBV4-2

CDR3: CASRTDVLPYEQYF
J: TRBJ2-7
length: 14
size: once
V: TRBV3-1